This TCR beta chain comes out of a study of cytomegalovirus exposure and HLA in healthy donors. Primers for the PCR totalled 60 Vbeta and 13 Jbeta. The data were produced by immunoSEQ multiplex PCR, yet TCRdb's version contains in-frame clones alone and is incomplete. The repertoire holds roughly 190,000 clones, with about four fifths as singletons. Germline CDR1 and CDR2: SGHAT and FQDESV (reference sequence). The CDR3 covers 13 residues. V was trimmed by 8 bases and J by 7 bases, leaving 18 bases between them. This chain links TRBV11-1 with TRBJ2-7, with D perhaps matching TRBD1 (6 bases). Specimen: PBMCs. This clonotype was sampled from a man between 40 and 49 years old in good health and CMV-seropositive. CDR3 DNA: TGTGCCAGCCTTGCTAACCCCGGACAGGAGCAGTACTTC. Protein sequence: CASLANPGQEQYF.